These 17 T cell receptor beta chains originate from one sample sequenced in a study of T cells in Graves' hyperthyroidism and ophthalmopathy. Amplified regions were TCR beta CDR3 sequences from RNA transcripts. The study used the HTBI primer set for a first-round RT-PCR of the TCR CDR3. TCRdb reanalysed the multiplex PCR reads using MiXCR and keeps one entry per CDR3 protein. The sample has 300,000 or so distinct CDR3 sequences, around a sixth seen once. Material: blood. These receptors all come from a man aged 25 to 40 with Graves' hyperthyroidism.

Many counts were recorded for this clonotype. The rearrangement uses TRBV6-2 or TRBV6-3 and TRBJ2-3; TRBD1 matches 9 bases. Germline trimming cut 6 bases from V and 5 bases from J; bases unmatched to any gene: 9. Germline CDR1 MNHEY, CDR2 SVGEGT. The CDR3 runs 15 residues. The CDR3 DNA reads TGTGCCAGCAGCCCCTTGACAGGGGGGAAAGATACGCAGTATTTT. Translation gives CASSPLTGGKDTQYF.

In this sample, this clonotype turned up many times. The chain carries TRBV29-1 and TRBJ2-7; D perhaps matches TRBD1 (6 bases). Trimming took off 8 bases at V and 5 bases at J, with 19 bases between the two ends. Germline CDR1 and CDR2: SQVTM and ANQGSEA. CDR3 length: 13 residues. The CDR3 here is CSPDRTLQHEQYF. The CDR3 coding sequence is TGCAGCCCCGACAGGACCTTACAACACGAGCAGTACTTC.

As concerns this clonotype: Just one base apart from a much larger clone, this may be a read error. The genes are TRBV2 and TRBJ1-2; 8 bases are a match to TRBD1. This CDR3 comprises 14 residues. The germline CDR1 and CDR2 sequences are SNHLY and FYNNEI. CDR3 sequence: CSSSETGENYGYTF. CDR3 DNA: TGTTCCAGCAGTGAGACAGGGGAGAACTATGGCTACACCTTC.

This clonotype was found a few times. V and J are TRBV30 and TRBJ2-6; 8 nucleotides align to TRBD2. The CDR3 has 16 amino acids. In germline, CDR1 is GTSNPN, CDR2 SVGIG (reference sequence). The V segment lost 3 bases and the J segment 2 bases; nucleotides outside the gene matches: 6. The CDR3 nucleotides are TGTGCCTGGAGAAGACTCGGGGGGGCTGGGGCCAACGTCCTGACTTTC. Encoded protein: CAWRRLGGAGANVLTF.

Remarks on this clonotype: This clone may be a read error of a much larger clone one base away. The rearrangement joins TRBV5-1 to TRBJ2-2; no clear D. CDR1 is SGHRS, CDR2 YFSETQ, per germline. This CDR3 comprises 16 residues. The CDR3 is CASSLRVTRNTRELFF. The CDR3 DNA reads TGTGCCAGCAGCCTCCGGGTCACCCGCAACACCCGGGAGCTGTTTTTT.

This clonotype was detected ten times or more. The chain recombines TRBV2 with TRBJ2-5; the match to TRBD2 covers 11 bases. The CDR3 is made up of 15 amino acids. V dropped 6 bases and J dropped 4; count of bases not matched to a gene: 7. Germline V gene data show CDR1 as SNHLY and CDR2 as FYNNEI. As DNA, the CDR3 is TGTGCCAGCAGACGCGTACTAGCGGGAGTAGAGACCCAGTACTTC. Translation: CASRRVLAGVETQYF.

This clonotype has only a few counts. V gene TRBV7-3 combines with J gene TRBJ2-3; TRBD1 might be the D (5 bases). Germline values: CDR1 SGHTA, CDR2 FQGTGA. The CDR3 is 15 residues long. V gave up 0 bases and J gave up 6 bases, with 13 bases separating them. In DNA, the CDR3 is TGTGCCAGCAGCTTAACGGGGCAGGATAGCGATACGCAGTATTTT. Translation: CASSLTGQDSDTQYF.

This clonotype showed up just a few times. The chain recombines TRBV20-1 with TRBJ1-2; 8 nucleotides match TRBD1. CDR1 is DFQATT, CDR2 SNEGSKA, per germline (reference sequence). Trimming at V came to 7 bases and at J to 3 bases, leaving 7 bases not matched to a gene. The CDR3 runs 13 residues. The DNA for the CDR3 is TGCAGTGGGGAGACAGGGGATGACTATGGCTACACCTTC. Translating gives CSGETGDDYGYTF.

This clonotype was detected many times. The chain employs TRBV20-1 and TRBJ1-3; D gene uncertain. This CDR3 spans 11 amino acids. The V gene lost 6 bases and the J gene lost 8 bases, with 11 bases spanning the gap. Germline assignment: CDR1 DFQATT and CDR2 SNEGSKA (reference sequence). The CDR3 sequence is CSATSEDTIYF. DNA for the CDR3: TGCAGTGCCACGTCTGAGGACACCATATATTTT.

This clonotype has a handful of counts. V gene TRBV29-1 combines with J gene TRBJ2-5; D call uncertain. The CDR3 runs to 12 residues. Germline V gene lookup returns CDR1 SQVTM and CDR2 ANQGSEA. V was cut by 2 bases and J by 9 bases, with 13 bases left in between. In DNA, the CDR3 is TGCAGCGTTGAACTGGGCGATGAGGCCCAGTACTTC. Translated, it gives CSVELGDEAQYF.

This clonotype was found many times. The chain carries TRBV7-2 and TRBJ2-1, with 7 bases identical to TRBD2. The CDR3 runs 16 residues. V dropped 4 bases and J dropped 3; count of bases not matched to a gene: 9. Looked up from germline, CDR1 is SGHTA and CDR2 is FQGNSA. CDR3 protein: CASSSSEAGYYNEQFF. The CDR3 nucleotides are TGTGCCAGCAGCTCCTCTGAAGCGGGATACTACAATGAGCAGTTCTTC. The variable domain in full, with the rest retrieved from reference TRBV7-2 and TRBJ2-1, is GAGVSQSPSNKVTEKGKDVELRCDPISGHTALYWYRQSLGQGLEFLIYFQGNSAPDKSGLPSDRFSAERTGGSVSTLTIQRTQQEDSAVYLCASSSSEAGYYNEQFFGPGTRLTVL.

This chain links TRBV4-1 with TRBJ2-5; D is perhaps TRBD2 (7 bases). V lost 2 bases, J lost 7 bases, and 17 bases lay in between. Per germline, CDR1 MGHRA and CDR2 YSYEKL. The CDR3 runs to 15 residues. Written as DNA, the CDR3 is TGCGCCAGCAGCCAATTAGGGGGGGGCATTGGGACCCAGTACTTC. Translated: CASSQLGGGIGTQYF.

This clonotype has more than one count but fewer than ten. The chain recombines TRBV5-1 with TRBJ2-5, with D tentatively TRBD2 (6 bases). Germline V gene lookup returns CDR1 SGHRS and CDR2 YFSETQ. Between the trimmed V and J ends, which lost 0 bases and 11 bases, there was a span of 23 bases. The CDR3 covers 16 residues. For the CDR3, the DNA is TGCGCCAGCAGCTTGGGTGGTCAATCCTCAATACGGGGGCAGTACTTC. Its translation is CASSLGGQSSIRGQYF.

Many counts were recorded for this clonotype. The genes are TRBV3-1 and TRBJ2-2; 10 bases fit TRBD2. V was pared by 2 bases and J by 7 bases, with 7 bases of the junction left unmatched. CDR1 LGHDT and CDR2 YNNKEL come from the germline V gene (reference sequence). The CDR3 extends over 16 amino acids. This CDR3 is CASSQRLAGVSGELFF. The CDR3, as DNA: TGTGCCAGCAGCCAAAGACTAGCGGGTGTGAGCGGGGAGCTGTTTTTT.

The V call is TRBV7-9, the J call TRBJ2-3; D may correspond to TRBD1 or TRBD2 (6 bases each). Germline CDR1 reads SEHNR; CDR2 reads FQNEAQ (reference sequence). The CDR3 is made up of 18 amino acids. V was cut by 5 bases and J by 2 bases, with 23 bases left in between. This chain's CDR3 is CASSLIWGAGGPTDTQYF. The DNA for the CDR3 is TGTGCCAGCAGCCTAATATGGGGTGCCGGGGGCCCCACAGATACGCAGTATTTT.

This clonotype was picked up many times. The chain carries TRBV12-3 or TRBV12-4 and TRBJ2-7; D possibly corresponds to TRBD1 (6 bases). The CDR3 loop spans 15 amino acids. Between the trimmed V and J ends, which lost 8 bases and 3 bases, there was a span of 20 bases. The CDR3: CASAALGDTYYEQYF. In DNA, the CDR3 is TGTGCCAGCGCCGCCTTAGGGGACACTTACTACGAGCAGTACTTC.

The CDR3 loop is CASSQAGLAGGYNEQFF. In nucleotides, the CDR3 is TGCGCCAGCAGCCAAGCCGGACTAGCGGGAGGGTACAATGAGCAGTTCTTC. The chain joins TRBV4-1 to TRBJ2-1; 15 nucleotides line up with TRBD2. The CDR3 is 17 amino acids. CDR1 MGHRA and CDR2 YSYEKL come from the germline V gene. V shed 1 base and J 4 bases; nucleotides not matched to a gene: 2.